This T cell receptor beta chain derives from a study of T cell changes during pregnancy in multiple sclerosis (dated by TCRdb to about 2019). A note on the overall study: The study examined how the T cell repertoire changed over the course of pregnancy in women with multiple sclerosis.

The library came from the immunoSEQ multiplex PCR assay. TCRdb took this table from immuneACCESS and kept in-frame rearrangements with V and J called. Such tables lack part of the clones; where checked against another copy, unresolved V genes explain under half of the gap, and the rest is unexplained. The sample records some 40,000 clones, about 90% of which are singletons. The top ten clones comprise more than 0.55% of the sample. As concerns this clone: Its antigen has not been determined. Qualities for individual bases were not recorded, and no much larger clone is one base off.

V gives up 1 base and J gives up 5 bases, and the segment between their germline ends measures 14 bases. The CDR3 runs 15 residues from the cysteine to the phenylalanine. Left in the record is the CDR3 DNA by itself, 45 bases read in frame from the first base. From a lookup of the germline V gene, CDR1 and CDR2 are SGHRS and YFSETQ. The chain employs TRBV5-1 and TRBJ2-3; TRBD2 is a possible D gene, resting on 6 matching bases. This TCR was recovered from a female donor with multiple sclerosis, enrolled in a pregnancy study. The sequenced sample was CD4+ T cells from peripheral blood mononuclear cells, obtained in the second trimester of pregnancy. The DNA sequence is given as TGCGCCAGCAGCTTGTTGGGGACTTACATAGATACGCAGTATTTT. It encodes CASSLLGTYIDTQYF.